This is a list of T cell receptor beta chains from one sample in a study of T-cell memory formation after mild COVID-19. A single record per CDR3 protein comes from TCRdb applying MiXCR to the 5' RACE reads. The data hold about 440,000 distinct CDR3 sequences, with around 20% observed a single time. The sequenced material came from PBMCs or a T cell subset sorted from them (not recorded which). These TCRs come from an adult woman who had mild COVID-19 (a few samples of this study predate the infection). Cell type and time point are not known. Each CDR3 is given with its conserved first and last residue. A D gene is named only where the DNA matches it firmly. Clone size is shown for a subset of rows, as once, few, many or a class of expanded clone.

>TRBD2|16|NA|TRBJ2-4|TRBV5-1
CASSAAGGGAKNIQYF
TGCGCCAGCAGCGCCGCGGGAGGAGGAGCCAAAAACATTCAGTACTTC
>TRBD1|15|few|TRBJ2-7|TRBV15
CATSRDRQGIYEQYF
TGTGCCACCAGCAGAGATCGACAGGGGATCTACGAGCAGTACTTC
>NA|16|few|TRBJ2-1|TRBV7-2
CASSPWGLGSYNEQFF
TGTGCCAGCAGCCCGTGGGGGTTAGGTTCCTACAATGAGCAGTTCTTC
>NA|12|few|TRBJ2-1|TRBV6-5
CASSPAANEQFF
TGTGCCAGCAGCCCCGCAGCGAATGAGCAGTTCTTC
>NA|15|few|TRBJ1-2|TRBV5-6
CASSLGTTAGYGYTF
TGTGCCAGCAGCTTGGGGACCACCGCTGGCTATGGCTACACCTTC
>TRBD1|15|few|TRBJ1-2|TRBV3-1
CASSQDRGQGYGYTF
TGTGCCAGCAGCCAAGACAGGGGGCAAGGCTATGGCTACACCTTC
>NA|16|few|TRBJ2-5|TRBV5-1
CASSFPRSTPQETQYF
TGCGCCAGCAGCTTCCCAAGGTCGACCCCGCAAGAGACCCAGTACTTC
>NA|14|few|TRBJ2-5|TRBV7-2
CASSGGGRQETQYF
TGTGCCAGCAGCGGAGGGGGGCGACAAGAGACCCAGTACTTC
>NA|15|NA|TRBJ1-1|TRBV29-1
CSVGPGGGTNTEAFF
TGCAGCGTCGGACCGGGGGGAGGGACCAACACTGAAGCTTTCTTT
>NA|13|NA|TRBJ2-5|TRBV20-1
CSARLPSVETQYF
TGCAGTGCTAGACTCCCGAGCGTCGAGACCCAGTACTTC
>NA|12|few|TRBJ1-1|TRBV12-3/TRBV12-4
CASEGQVAEAFF
TGTGCCAGCGAGGGCCAAGTGGCTGAAGCTTTCTTT
>TRBD2|15|few|TRBJ2-3|TRBV11-2
CASTIGRGVTDTQYF
TGTGCCAGCACCATTGGGCGGGGGGTCACAGATACGCAGTATTTT
>NA|16|many|TRBJ2-4|TRBV4-3
CASSEEFGRAKNIQYF
TGCGCCAGCAGCGAAGAATTCGGGCGAGCCAAAAACATTCAGTACTTC
>NA|13|few|TRBJ2-3|TRBV20-1
CSASSVSTDTQYF
TGCAGTGCTTCTAGCGTTAGCACAGATACGCAGTATTTT
>NA|14|many|TRBJ1-1|TRBV12-3/TRBV12-4
CASRHRRMNTEAFF
TGTGCCAGCAGACACAGAAGAATGAACACTGAAGCTTTCTTT
>NA|16|NA|TRBJ1-6|TRBV7-9
CASSLSDGAYNSPLHF
TGTGCCAGCAGCTTGTCGGACGGAGCTTATAATTCACCCCTCCACTTT
>TRBD1|12|NA|TRBJ1-2|TRBV6-6
CASRGQVPGYTF
TGTGCCAGCAGGGGACAGGTCCCGGGCTACACCTTC
>TRBD2|16|many|TRBJ2-1|TRBV12-3/TRBV12-4
CASSLFSGFTYNEQFF
TGTGCCAGCAGTTTGTTTAGCGGGTTTACCTACAATGAGCAGTTCTTC
>NA|11|few|TRBJ1-1|TRBV15
CATSRVTEAFF
TGTGCCACCAGCAGGGTTACGGAAGCTTTCTTT
>NA|14|NA|TRBJ1-1|TRBV7-2
CASTKLRQNTEAFF
TGTGCCAGCACCAAGCTTAGGCAGAACACTGAAGCTTTCTTT
>TRBD1|12|NA|TRBJ1-6|TRBV13
CASSQGESPLHF
TGTGCCAGCTCCCAGGGGGAGTCACCCCTCCACTTT
>TRBD1|15|NA|TRBJ1-2|TRBV4-1
CASKGAPNRGYGYTF
TGCGCCAGCAAGGGGGCCCCGAACCGAGGGTATGGCTACACCTTC
>NA|13|NA|TRBJ2-3|TRBV18
CASSPTGSDTQYF
TGTGCCAGCTCACCCACAGGGTCAGATACGCAGTATTTT
>TRBD2|15|few|TRBJ2-1|TRBV7-3
CASSLPSGRRNEQFF
TGTGCCAGCAGCTTACCTAGCGGGAGAAGAAATGAGCAGTTCTTC
>TRBD1|15|NA|TRBJ2-5|TRBV28
CASTTDTGELETQYF
TGTGCCAGCACCACCGATACAGGGGAACTAGAGACCCAGTACTTC
>TRBD1|16|few|TRBJ2-3|TRBV27
CASSRDRGASEDTQYF
TGTGCCAGCAGTAGGGACAGGGGGGCCTCAGAGGATACGCAGTATTTT
>NA|12|NA|TRBJ1-1|TRBV3-1
CASSQAGEHAFF
TGTGCCAGCAGCCAAGCCGGAGAGCATGCTTTCTTT
>NA|14|many|TRBJ2-2|TRBV10-2
CASSSEGLSGELFF
TGCGCCAGCAGTAGTGAAGGGTTGTCCGGGGAGCTGTTTTTT
>NA|12|many|TRBJ1-2|TRBV27
CASRQGNYGYTF
TGTGCCAGCAGACAAGGGAACTATGGCTACACCTTC
>TRBD2|17|NA|TRBJ2-1|TRBV4-1
CASSQDELAGGSNEQFF
TGCGCCAGCAGCCAGGATGAACTAGCGGGAGGGTCGAATGAGCAGTTCTTC
>TRBD1|18|NA|TRBJ2-1|TRBV2
CASSEGTGVSRSYNEQFF
TGTGCCAGCAGTGAAGGGACAGGGGTAAGCCGTTCCTACAATGAGCAGTTCTTC
>NA|16|few|TRBJ1-5|TRBV15
CATSSTGYSFNQPQHF
TGTGCCACCAGCAGTACAGGATATTCGTTTAATCAGCCCCAGCATTTT
>NA|13|NA|TRBJ2-7|TRBV5-6
CASSGGTAYEQYF
TGTGCCAGCAGCGGCGGGACGGCCTACGAGCAGTACTTC
>TRBD1|15|NA|TRBJ1-1|TRBV4-3
CASSHLGQGNTEAFF
TGCGCCAGCAGCCACCTCGGACAGGGGAACACTGAAGCTTTCTTT
>NA|11|NA|TRBJ2-1|TRBV5-1
CASRFDNEQFF
TGCGCCAGTCGGTTCGACAATGAGCAGTTCTTC
>NA|15|few|TRBJ2-7|TRBV20-1
CSARDHRAGPYEQYF
TGCAGTGCTAGAGATCATAGGGCAGGACCCTACGAGCAGTACTTC
>TRBD2|18|few|TRBJ2-1|TRBV4-3
CASSPTSETVRSYNEQFF
TGCGCCAGCAGCCCCACTAGCGAGACGGTCCGCTCCTACAATGAGCAGTTCTTC
>NA|15|NA|TRBJ2-1|TRBV20-1
CSARREPSSYNEQFF
TGCAGTGCTCGACGCGAACCCAGCTCCTACAATGAGCAGTTCTTC
>NA|16|few|TRBJ2-1|TRBV9
CASSVGGGGNYNEQFF
TGTGCCAGCAGCGTAGGAGGCGGGGGCAATTACAATGAGCAGTTCTTC
>NA|16|NA|TRBJ2-5|TRBV11-3
CASSLPLAGTQETQYF
TGTGCCAGCAGCTTGCCTCTAGCAGGGACACAAGAGACCCAGTACTTC
>NA|13|few|TRBJ2-2|TRBV5-5
CASSGGGTGELFF
TGTGCCAGTTCCGGAGGGGGCACCGGGGAGCTGTTTTTT
>NA|13|few|TRBJ2-5|TRBV7-7
CASSFDREGTQYF
TGTGCCAGCAGCTTTGACAGGGAGGGGACCCAGTACTTC
>NA|16|few|TRBJ2-1|TRBV10-2
CASSELQDSSYNEQFF
TGCGCCAGCAGTGAGTTGCAGGACAGCTCCTACAATGAGCAGTTCTTC
>TRBD2|15|NA|TRBJ2-1|TRBV5-1
CASSPASLAGGLGFF
TGCGCCAGCAGCCCCGCCTCCTTAGCGGGGGGCCTGGGCTTCTTC
>NA|13|many|TRBJ2-7|TRBV7-8
CASSLDPGYEQYF
TGTGCCAGCAGCTTAGATCCAGGTTACGAGCAGTACTTC
>NA|14|NA|TRBJ2-5|TRBV24-1
CATSDYREKETQYF
TGTGCCACCAGTGATTACCGGGAAAAAGAGACCCAGTACTTC
>NA|12|few|TRBJ1-1|TRBV12-3/TRBV12-4
CASSFYLGQAFF
TGTGCCAGCAGTTTCTACCTGGGCCAAGCTTTCTTT
>TRBD2|14|NA|TRBJ2-7|TRBV20-1
CSAIPMLAGNEQYF
TGCAGTGCTATTCCCATGTTAGCGGGAAACGAGCAGTACTTC
>TRBD1|16|many|TRBJ2-1|TRBV4-3
CASSQERTGGLGEQFF
TGCGCCAGCAGCCAAGAGAGGACAGGGGGACTTGGTGAGCAGTTCTTC
>NA|16|NA|TRBJ2-6|TRBV20-1
CSASLQAGSGANVLTF
TGCAGTGCTAGTTTACAGGCCGGTTCTGGGGCCAACGTCCTGACTTTC
>NA|13|few|TRBJ2-3|TRBV29-1
CSVAGGGTDTQYF
TGCAGCGTTGCGGGGGGCGGCACAGATACGCAGTATTTT
>TRBD1|15|NA|TRBJ1-5|TRBV6-1
CASSAGQGDNQPQHF
TGTGCCAGCAGTGCCGGACAGGGGGACAATCAGCCCCAGCATTTT
>NA|12|NA|TRBJ2-3|TRBV12-3/TRBV12-4
CASSLTGNTQYF
TGTGCCAGCAGCCTCACAGGGAATACGCAGTATTTT